The 8 T cell receptor beta chains in this list originate from one sample, sequenced in a study of control samples from healthy donors and cancer patients. TCRdb keeps only in-frame clones here, not all; method: immunoSEQ multiplex PCR. The sample yields about 94,000 clones, about nine tenths seen once. The source material was blood. The receptors come from a woman under 30 in good health.

The rearrangement joins TRBV5-6 to TRBJ1-1; D perhaps matches TRBD1 (6 bases). With 6 bases removed from V and 4 bases from J, the gap between germline ends came to 16 bases. CDR1 and CDR2 from the germline V gene are SGHDT and YYEEEE. The CDR3 totals 14 residues. The CDR3 protein is CASTLNDRRTEAFF. The DNA of the CDR3 is TGTGCCAGCACCCTTAACGACAGGCGCACTGAAGCTTTCTTT.

The gene calls are TRBV4-1 and TRBJ1-1; D is unresolved. CDR3 size: 13 residues. Trimming stripped 0 bases from V and 2 bases from J, with 4 bases between. Germline CDR1 and CDR2: MGHRA and YSYEKL. The CDR3 sequence is CASSQELNTEAFF. The CDR3 nucleotides are TGCGCCAGCAGCCAAGAGCTTAACACTGAAGCTTTCTTT.

This sequence joins TRBV3-1 (or the pseudogene TRBV3-2) and TRBJ2-1; TRBD1 agrees at 7 bases. Germline loops: CDR1 LGHDT, CDR2 YNNKEL (reference sequence). V lost 4 bases and J lost 12; bases outside the gene matches: 3. This CDR3 contains 11 residues. The CDR3 DNA sequence: TGTGCCAGCAGCCGCCGGGACAGGCAGTTCTTC. It specifies CASSRRDRQFF.

The gene calls are TRBV28 and TRBJ1-5; the match to TRBD1 covers 8 bases. The CDR3 is 14 amino acids. J lost 10 bases, V lost 6 bases, and 11 bases had no gene match. Germline V gene data show CDR1 as MDHEN and CDR2 as SYDVKM. The CDR3, as DNA: TGTGCCAGCAGGCTAAGGACAGGGACCAATCCCCAGCATTTT. It yields the protein CASRLRTGTNPQHF.

The genes are TRBV5-5 and TRBJ2-7, with D perhaps matching TRBD1 or TRBD2 (5 bases each). Germline CDR1 and CDR2: SGHKS and YYEKEE (reference sequence). The V and J ends lost 6 bases and 3 bases respectively, with 19 bases between them. This CDR3 comprises 15 residues. The CDR3 coding sequence is TGTGCCAGCACCCGGGGTCCAGGGCAAATCTACGAGCAGTACTTC. This translates into CASTRGPGQIYEQYF.

A word on this clone: The same CDR3 also results from other DNA sequences found in this sample. The CDR3, as DNA: TGTGCCAGCAGTTTTGGTAGGGGAGGCAATCAGCCCCAGCATTTT. Translation gives CASSFGRGGNQPQHF. V is TRBV28 and J is TRBJ1-5; the D gene is possibly TRBD1 (5 bases). V was cut by 3 bases and J by 2 bases, with 11 bases left in between. This CDR3 has 15 residues. Per the germline V gene, CDR1 is MDHEN and CDR2 is SYDVKM.

V and J are TRBV7-8 and TRBJ2-7; TRBD1 agrees at 9 bases. CDR1 SGHVS and CDR2 FQNEAQ come from the germline V gene. Trimming took 5 bases from V and 5 from J; bases not matched to a gene: 10. The CDR3 sequence is 15 residues long. CDR3 DNA sequence: TGTGCCAGCAGCCTAGGGACAGGGAGCTACGACGAGCAGTACTTC. Amino acid sequence: CASSLGTGSYDEQYF.

V is TRBV9 and J is TRBJ2-4, with D unclear. This CDR3 has 14 amino acids. The germline CDR1 and CDR2 sequences are SGDLS and YYNGEE. The V end lost 4 bases, the J end lost 7 bases, and 15 bases lay between the germline ends. The CDR3 coding sequence is TGTGCCAGCAGCTCCCCGGACGCGCCGAACATTCAGTACTTC. Encoded protein: CASSSPDAPNIQYF.